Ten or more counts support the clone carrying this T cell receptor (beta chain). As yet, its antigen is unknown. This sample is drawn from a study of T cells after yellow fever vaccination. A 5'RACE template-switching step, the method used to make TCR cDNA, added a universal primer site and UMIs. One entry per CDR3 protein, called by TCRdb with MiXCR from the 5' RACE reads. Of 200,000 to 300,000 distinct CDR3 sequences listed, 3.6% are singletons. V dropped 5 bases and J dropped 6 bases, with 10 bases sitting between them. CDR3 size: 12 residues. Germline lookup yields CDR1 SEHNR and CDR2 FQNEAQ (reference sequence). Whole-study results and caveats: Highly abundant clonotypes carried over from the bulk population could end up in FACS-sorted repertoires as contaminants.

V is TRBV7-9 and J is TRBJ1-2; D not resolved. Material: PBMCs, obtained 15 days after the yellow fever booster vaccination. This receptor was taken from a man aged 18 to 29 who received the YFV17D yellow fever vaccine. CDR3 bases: TGTGCCAGCAGCCCCAACTACGATGGCTACACCTTC. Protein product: CASSPNYDGYTF.